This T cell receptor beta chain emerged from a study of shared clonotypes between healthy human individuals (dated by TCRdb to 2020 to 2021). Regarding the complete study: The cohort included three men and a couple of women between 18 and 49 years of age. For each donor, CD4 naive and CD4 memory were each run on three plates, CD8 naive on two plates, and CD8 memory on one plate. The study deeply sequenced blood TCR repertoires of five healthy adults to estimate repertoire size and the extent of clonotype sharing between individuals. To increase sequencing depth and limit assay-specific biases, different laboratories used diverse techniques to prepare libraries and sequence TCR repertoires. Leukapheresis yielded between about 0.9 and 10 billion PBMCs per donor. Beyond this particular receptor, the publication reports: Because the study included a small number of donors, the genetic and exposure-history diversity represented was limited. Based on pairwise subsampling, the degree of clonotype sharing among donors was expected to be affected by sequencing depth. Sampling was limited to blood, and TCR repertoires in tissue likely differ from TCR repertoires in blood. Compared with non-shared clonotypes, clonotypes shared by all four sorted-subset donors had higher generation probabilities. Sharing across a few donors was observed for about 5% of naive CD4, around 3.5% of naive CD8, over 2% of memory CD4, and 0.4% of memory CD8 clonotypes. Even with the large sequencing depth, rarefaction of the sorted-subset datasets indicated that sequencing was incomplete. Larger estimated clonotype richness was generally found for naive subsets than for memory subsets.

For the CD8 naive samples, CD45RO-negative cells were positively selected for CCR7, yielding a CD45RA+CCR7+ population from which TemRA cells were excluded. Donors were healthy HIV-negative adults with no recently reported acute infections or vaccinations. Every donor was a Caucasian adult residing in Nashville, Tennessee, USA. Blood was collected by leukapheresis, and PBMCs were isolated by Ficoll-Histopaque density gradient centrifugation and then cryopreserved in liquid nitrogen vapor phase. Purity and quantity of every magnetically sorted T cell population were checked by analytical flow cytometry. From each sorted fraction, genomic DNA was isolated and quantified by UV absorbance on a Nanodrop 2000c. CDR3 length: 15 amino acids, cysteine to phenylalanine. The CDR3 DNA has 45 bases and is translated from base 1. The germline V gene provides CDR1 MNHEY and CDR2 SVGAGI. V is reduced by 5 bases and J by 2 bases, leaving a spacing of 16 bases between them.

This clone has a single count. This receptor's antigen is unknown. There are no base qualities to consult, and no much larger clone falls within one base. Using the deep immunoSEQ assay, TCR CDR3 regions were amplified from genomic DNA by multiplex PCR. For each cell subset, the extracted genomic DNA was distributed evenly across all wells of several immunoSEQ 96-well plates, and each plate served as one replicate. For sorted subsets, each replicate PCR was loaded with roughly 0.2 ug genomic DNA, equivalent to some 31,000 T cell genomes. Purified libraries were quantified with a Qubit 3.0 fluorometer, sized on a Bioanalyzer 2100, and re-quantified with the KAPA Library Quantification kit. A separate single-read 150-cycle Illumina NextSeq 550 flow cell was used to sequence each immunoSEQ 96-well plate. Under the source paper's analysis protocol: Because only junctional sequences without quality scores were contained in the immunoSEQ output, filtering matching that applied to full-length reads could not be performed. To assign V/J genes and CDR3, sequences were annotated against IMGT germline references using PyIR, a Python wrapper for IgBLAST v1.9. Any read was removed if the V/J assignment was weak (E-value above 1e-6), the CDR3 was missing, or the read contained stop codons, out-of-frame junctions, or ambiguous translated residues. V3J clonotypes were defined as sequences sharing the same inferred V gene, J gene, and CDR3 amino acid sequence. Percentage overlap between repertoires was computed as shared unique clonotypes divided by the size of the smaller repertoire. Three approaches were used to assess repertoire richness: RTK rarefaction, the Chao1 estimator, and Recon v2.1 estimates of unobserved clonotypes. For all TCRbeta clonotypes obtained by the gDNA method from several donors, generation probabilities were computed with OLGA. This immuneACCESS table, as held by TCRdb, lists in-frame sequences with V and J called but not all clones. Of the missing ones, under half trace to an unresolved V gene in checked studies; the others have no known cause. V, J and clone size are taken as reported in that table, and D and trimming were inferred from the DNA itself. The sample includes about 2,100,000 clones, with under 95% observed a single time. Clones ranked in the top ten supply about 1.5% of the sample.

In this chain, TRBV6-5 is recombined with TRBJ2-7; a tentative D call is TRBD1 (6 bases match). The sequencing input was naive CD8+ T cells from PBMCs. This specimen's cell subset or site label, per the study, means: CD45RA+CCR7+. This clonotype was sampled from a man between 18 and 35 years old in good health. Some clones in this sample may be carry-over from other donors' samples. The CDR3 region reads CASSPGTPVPYEQYF. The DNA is TGTGCCAGCAGTCCCGGGACACCGGTCCCCTACGAGCAGTACTTC.